Presented here are 12 T cell receptor beta chains from one specimen sequenced in a study of shared clonotypes between healthy human individuals. Some clones are missing from TCRdb's copy, which holds only in-frame ones; the method was immunoSEQ multiplex PCR. The sample contains some 900,000 clones, less than 85% of which appear only once. The sequencing input was memory CD4+ T cells sorted from blood. The sample's subset: CD45RA-negative fraction. The origin of the receptors is a man aged 18 to 30 in good health.

J is TRBJ2-7 and V is TRBV6-5; D is uncertain. V was pared by 2 bases and J by 3 bases, with 5 bases between. Germline CDR1 and CDR2: MNHEY and SVGAGI. This CDR3 contains 12 residues. CDR3 in DNA: TGTGCCAGCAGTTACCTCGACTACGAGCAGTACTTC. Translating gives CASSYLDYEQYF.

The chain recombines TRBV27 with TRBJ2-4; 11 bases agree with TRBD2. The ends lost 6 bases at V and 3 bases at J; junction bases unmatched: 4. CDR1 is MNHEY and CDR2 is SMNVEV in the germline V gene (reference sequence). The CDR3 extends over 15 amino acids. The CDR3 nucleotides read TGTGCCAGCAGAGGACTAGCGGGTCGCAAAAACATTCAGTACTTC. Translated, it gives CASRGLAGRKNIQYF.

DNA for the CDR3: TGCGCCAGCAGCTTAAGAATTTGGGATCAGCCCCAGCATTTT. Residues: CASSLRIWDQPQHF. The chain has TRBV5-1 and TRBJ1-5; D call uncertain. The length of the CDR3 is 14 residues. Germline V CDR1 and CDR2: SGHRS, YFSETQ. V was cut by 2 bases and J by 5 bases, with 11 bases left in between.

The chain combines TRBV18 with TRBJ2-5, with 10 bases that match TRBD1. Germline V gives CDR1 KGHSH, CDR2 LQKENI. This CDR3 comprises 15 residues. V was pared by 2 bases and J by 4 bases, with 4 bases of the junction left unmatched. The CDR3 loop is CASSPTTGGLETQYF. The CDR3 DNA sequence: TGTGCCAGCTCACCAACGACAGGGGGCCTAGAGACCCAGTACTTC.

V and J are TRBV7-9 and TRBJ2-3; 9 nucleotides align to TRBD2. CDR1 and CDR2 from the germline V gene are SEHNR and FQNEAQ (reference sequence). With V trimmed by 2 bases and J by 2 bases, 14 bases remained unmatched. This CDR3 comprises 19 residues. CDR3 bases: TGTGCCAGCAGCTTATATGGAGCGGGGGGCCCACCCCCCACAGATACGCAGTATTTT. Its protein is CASSLYGAGGPPPTDTQYF.

This clone was counted between two and nine times. V and J are TRBV9 and TRBJ2-1, with 9 bases identical to TRBD1. The CDR3 spans 14 residues. V was pared by 3 bases and J by 8 bases, with 6 bases of the junction left unmatched. Germline V gives CDR1 SGDLS, CDR2 YYNGEE. The CDR3 loop reads CASSAWDRAHEQFF. CDR3 in DNA: TGTGCCAGCAGCGCTTGGGACAGGGCCCATGAGCAGTTCTTC.

The chain combines TRBV7-8 with TRBJ2-2; the match to TRBD2 covers 8 bases. The CDR3 is 16 residues long. Germline V gene data show CDR1 as SGHVS and CDR2 as FQNEAQ. The V segment lost 4 bases and the J segment 5 bases; nucleotides outside the gene matches: 9. CDR3 coding DNA: TGTGCCAGCAGCTCCCTCGGGGGGGCCCGGACCGGGGAGCTGTTTTTT. This sequence encodes CASSSLGGARTGELFF.

This clone is a singleton in its sample. The CDR3 DNA is TGTGCCAGCAGCTTCAACAGTTACAATGAGCAGTTCTTC. Its translation is CASSFNSYNEQFF. V usage is TRBV7-2 and J usage is TRBJ2-1; D unclear. The CDR3 is 13 amino acids. The germline V gene encodes CDR1 SGHTA and CDR2 FQGNSA. With 3 bases removed from V and 4 bases from J, the gap between germline ends came to 7 bases. Filled out from reference TRBV7-2 and TRBJ2-1, the complete variable domain reads GAGVSQSPSNKVTEKGKDVELRCDPISGHTALYWYRQSLGQGLEFLIYFQGNSAPDKSGLPSDRFSAERTGGSVSTLTIQRTQQEDSAVYLCASSFNSYNEQFFGPGTRLTVL.

This clone was detected once. J is TRBJ1-6 and V is TRBV6-8; D is uncertain. Per the germline V gene, CDR1 is MNHGY and CDR2 is SAAAGT. The CDR3 loop spans 15 amino acids. V lost 5 bases to trimming and J lost 7 bases, with 15 bases between them. In DNA, the CDR3 is TGTGCCAGCAGTCTTTATAGGAAAGGGAATTCACCCCTCCACTTT. Translating it yields CASSLYRKGNSPLHF.

The rearrangement joins TRBV18 to TRBJ2-1; D is unresolved. V was trimmed by 6 bases and J by 6 bases, leaving 15 bases between them. The CDR3 covers 14 residues. CDR1 KGHSH and CDR2 LQKENI come from the germline V gene. CDR3 coding DNA: TGTGCCAGCTCCTCCCCGACGGATTCCAATGAGCAGTTCTTC. This encodes CASSSPTDSNEQFF.

This rearrangement joins TRBV7-2 to TRBJ2-7, with 7 bases that match TRBD2. Germline CDR1 is SGHTA and CDR2 is FQGNSA. The CDR3 sequence is 16 residues long. V lost 0 bases to trimming and J lost 7 bases; unmatched junction nucleotides: 12. The CDR3 DNA sequence: TGTGCCAGCAGCTTAGCTTCGGCGGGAGTTATGAGGGAGCAGTACTTC. Translation gives CASSLASAGVMREQYF.

This clone appeared once. The sample has other DNA sequences that encode this CDR3 too. The genes are TRBV5-1 and TRBJ1-3, with D hard to call. CDR1 SGHRS and CDR2 YFSETQ come from the germline V gene. CDR3 length: 14 amino acids. Trimming cost V 5 bases and J 4 bases, with 13 bases left between them. CDR3 nucleotides: TGCGCCAGCAGTCTCGGGCCCGAGGGAAACACCATATATTTT. Amino acids: CASSLGPEGNTIYF. Looking up the rest from reference TRBV5-1 and TRBJ1-3 gives the full variable domain: KAGVTQTPRYLIKTRGQQVTLSCSPISGHRSVSWYQQTPGQGLQFLFEYFSETQRNKGNFPGRFSGRQFSNSRSEMNVSTLELGDSALYLCASSLGPEGNTIYFGEGSWLTVV.